The clone carrying this T cell receptor (beta chain) qualifies as medium-sized. Its specificity is not known. TCRdb reanalysed the 5' RACE reads using MiXCR and keeps one entry per CDR3 protein. The sample contains 4,000 to 5,000 distinct CDR3 sequences, 5.5% to 7% of which appear only once. Germline V lookup: CDR1 DFQATT, CDR2 SNEGSKA (reference sequence). V lost 5 bases to trimming and J lost 6 bases, with 10 bases between them. The CDR3 is made up of 12 amino acids. The sample originates from a study of spatial heterogeneity in lung cancer. Described time point: sample taken at primary tumor resection. Study conclusions and caveats: Quantities of ubiquitous and regional expanded TCRs paralleled ubiquitous and regional nonsynonymous mutations, respectively. For expanded intratumoral alpha and beta TCRs, counts tracked tumor mutation counts.

This chain connects TRBV20-1 to TRBJ2-2, with D perhaps matching TRBD1 (5 bases). The source was lung tumor tissue, collected at surgery. This receptor was taken from a male donor with early-stage non-small cell lung cancer. The CDR3 is CSAFQGAGELFF. The CDR3 DNA sequence: TGCAGTGCTTTCCAGGGCGCCGGGGAGCTGTTTTTT.